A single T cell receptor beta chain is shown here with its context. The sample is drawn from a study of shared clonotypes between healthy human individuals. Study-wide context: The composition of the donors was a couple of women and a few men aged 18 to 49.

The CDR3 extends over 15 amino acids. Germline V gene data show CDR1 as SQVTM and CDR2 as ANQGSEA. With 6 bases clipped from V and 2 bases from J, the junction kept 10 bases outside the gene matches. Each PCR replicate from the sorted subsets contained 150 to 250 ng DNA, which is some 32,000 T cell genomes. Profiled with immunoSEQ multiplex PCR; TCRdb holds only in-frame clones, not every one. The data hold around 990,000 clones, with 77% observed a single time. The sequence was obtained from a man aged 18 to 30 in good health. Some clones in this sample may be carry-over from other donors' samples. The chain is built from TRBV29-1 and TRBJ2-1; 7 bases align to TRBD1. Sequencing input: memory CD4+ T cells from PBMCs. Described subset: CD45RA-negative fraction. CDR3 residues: CSVLIQGDAYNEQFF. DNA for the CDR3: TGCAGCGTCCTCATCCAGGGGGATGCCTACAATGAGCAGTTCTTC.